This T cell receptor beta chain was sequenced during a study of cytomegalovirus exposure and HLA in healthy donors. The PCR had 60 Vbeta and 13 Jbeta primers. Libraries were prepared by immunoSEQ multiplex PCR; TCRdb keeps only in-frame clonotypes and omits some of them. The profile shows some 150,000 clones, 80% of them singletons. The germline V gene has CDR1 LGHNA and CDR2 YNFKEQ. V shed 1 base and J shed 0 bases, with 7 bases lying between them. The CDR3 loop spans 15 amino acids. Source material: PBMCs. The TCR comes from a man aged 25-45 years in good health and CMV-seropositive. The V gene is TRBV4-2, the J gene TRBJ2-1; D is unclear. CDR3 nucleotide sequence: TGTGCCAGCAGCCAAGGCCACTCCTCCTACAATGAGCAGTTCTTC. This encodes CASSQGHSSYNEQFF.